This TCR beta chain was captured by sequencing in a study of shared clonotypes between healthy human individuals. Overall study: CD8 memory received one plate per donor, CD8 naive two, CD4 memory three and CD4 naive three. General observations from the study: Generation probabilities were higher for clonotypes shared across all four sorted-subset donors than for unshared ones. Clonotypes that were shared across a handful of donors made up roughly 5% of naive CD4 clonotypes.

Germline loops: CDR1 SEHNR, CDR2 FQNEAQ (reference sequence). The CDR3 extends over 11 amino acids. V lost 9 bases and J lost 2, with 7 bases in between. As originally analysed: ImmunoSEQ output lacked quality scores and full-length reads, limiting matched filtering. TCRdb's copy holds only in-frame clones and misses some; the assay was immunoSEQ multiplex PCR. V and J calls and clone size come straight from that table; D and trimming were deduced from the DNA. The profile shows 500,000 to 700,000 clones, approximately 95% of them singletons. A note on this clone: Its cognate antigen is unknown.

Naive CD8 isolation took CD45RO-negative cells positively selected for CCR7 and excluded terminally differentiated effector memory CD45RA+ cells. The chain recombines TRBV7-9 with TRBJ1-1, with D perhaps matching TRBD1 (5 bases). Sequencing used naive CD8+ T cells sorted from blood. This TCR was sampled from a woman in her 30s in good health. CDR3 DNA sequence: TGTGCCAGGGGGGAAAACACTGAAGCTTTCTTT. This codes for CARGENTEAFF.